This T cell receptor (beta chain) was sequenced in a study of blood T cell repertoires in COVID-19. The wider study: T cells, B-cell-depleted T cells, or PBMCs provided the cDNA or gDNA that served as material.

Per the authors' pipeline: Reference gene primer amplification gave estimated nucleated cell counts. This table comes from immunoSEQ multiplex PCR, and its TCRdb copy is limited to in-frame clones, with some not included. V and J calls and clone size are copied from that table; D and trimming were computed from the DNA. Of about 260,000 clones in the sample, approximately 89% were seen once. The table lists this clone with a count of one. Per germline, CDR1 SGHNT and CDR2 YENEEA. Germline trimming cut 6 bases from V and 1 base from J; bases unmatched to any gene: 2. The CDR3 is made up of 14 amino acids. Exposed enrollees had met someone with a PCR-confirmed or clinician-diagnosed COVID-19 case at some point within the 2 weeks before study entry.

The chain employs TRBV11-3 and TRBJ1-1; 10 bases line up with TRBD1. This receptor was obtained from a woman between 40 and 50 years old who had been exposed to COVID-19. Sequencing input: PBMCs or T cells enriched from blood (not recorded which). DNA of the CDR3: TGTGCCAGCAGGGACAGGGGGGGGAACACTGAAGCTTTCTTT. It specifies CASRDRGGNTEAFF.